This section outlines one TCR beta chain sequence together with its context. The antigen is unknown. The CDR3 is 15 amino acids. V was clipped by 6 bases and J by 3 bases, with 17 bases between them. CDR1 and CDR2 (germline): MNHEY, SVGAGI. This sample is part of a study of cytomegalovirus exposure and HLA in healthy donors. Study findings and constraints: A later analysis reportedly identified an Asian-associated ancestry cluster as carrying fewer N-insertions than the roughly 700-donor mean.

Researchers ran the PCR with 60 Vbeta and 13 Jbeta primers. The protocol was immunoSEQ multiplex PCR, while the TCRdb copy is restricted to in-frame clones and leaves out a portion. The sample has approximately 69,000 clones, 65% to 70% seen once. The sequence came from a man aged 35-49 years in good health and CMV-seropositive. The chain employs TRBV6-5 and TRBJ1-1, with TRBD1 as a possible D gene (5 bases). Source material: PBMCs. The CDR3 loop reads CASRWQGMLDTEAFF. The CDR3 region has the DNA TGTGCCAGCAGGTGGCAGGGTATGTTGGACACTGAAGCTTTCTTT.